This record concerns one T cell receptor (beta chain) sequence. This study enrolled people aged about 18 to 100 from about 26 US geographic areas. The data stem from a study of blood T cell repertoires in COVID-19. TCRdb's copy holds only in-frame clones and misses some; the assay was immunoSEQ multiplex PCR. The sample records about 220,000 clones, about nine tenths being singletons. The sequence came from a woman in her thirties with acute COVID-19. The specimen sequenced was PBMCs or T cells enriched from blood (not recorded which).

Here the CDR3 reads CASSQDRGPGNTIYF. The CDR3 coding sequence is TGTGCCAGCAGTCAGGACAGGGGGCCTGGAAACACCATATATTTT. The chain carries TRBV2 and TRBJ1-3; TRBD1 matches at 11 bases. Trimming took 5 bases from V and 2 from J; bases not matched to a gene: 2. Germline CDR1 reads SNHLY; CDR2 reads FYNNEI. The CDR3 loop spans 15 amino acids. Looking up the rest from reference TRBV2 and TRBJ1-3 gives the full variable domain: EPEVTQTPSHQVTQMGQEVILRCVPISNHLYFYWYRQILGQKVEFLVSFYNNEISEKSEIFDDQFSVERPDGSNFTLKIRSTKLEDSAMYFCASSQDRGPGNTIYFGEGSWLTVV.